The 5 T cell receptor beta chains in this list originate from one sample, sequenced in a study of post-analysis software for immune sequencing data. Findings of the study overall: TRBV5-6, TRBV5-1 and TRBV20-1 belonged to a set of a few TRBV segments that were more frequent in patients than controls.

TCR beta libraries were prepared from cDNA with unique molecular identifiers. TCRdb processed the PCR reads anew with MiXCR; each CDR3 protein has one entry. The top ten hold under 5.5% of the sample, which has about 260,000 distinct CDR3 sequences, about 38% seen once. The antigens these receptors bind are not known. Sequencing was done on a sample of blood. These receptors originate from a girl between 5 and 17 years old with multiple sclerosis.

This clonotype appeared many times. The V call is TRBV6-1, the J call TRBJ2-3, with D hard to call. CDR3 size: 15 residues. V was trimmed by 2 bases and J by 1 base, leaving 10 bases between them. Germline-derived CDR1 and CDR2 are MNHNS and SASEGT. The CDR3 loop is CASSESSTGTDTQYF. CDR3 coding DNA: TGTGCCAGCAGTGAATCTTCTACTGGCACAGATACGCAGTATTTT.

This clonotype was detected only a few times. The CDR3 loop reads CASSQADRVNGAEAFF. The CDR3 nucleotides read TGCGCCAGCAGCCAAGCTGACAGGGTGAACGGCGCTGAAGCTTTCTTT. The V and J genes are TRBV4-1 and TRBJ1-1; 7 bases map to TRBD1. This CDR3 region has 16 residues. Germline V gene sequence: CDR1 MGHRA, CDR2 YSYEKL. After removal of 1 base from V and 6 bases from J, the junction contained 11 bases not matched to a gene.

This chain connects TRBV10-1 to TRBJ1-1; a possible D gene is TRBD1 (6 bases). The germline V gene encodes CDR1 WNHNN and CDR2 SYGVQD (reference sequence). The CDR3 is made up of 16 amino acids. Trimming removed 3 bases from V and 0 bases from J, with 14 bases in between. The DNA of the CDR3 is TGCGCCAGCAGTGATCCTGGGGGGGGCGTGAACACTGAAGCTTTCTTT. Protein sequence: CASSDPGGGVNTEAFF.

In its sample, this clonotype was seen many times. The V and J genes are TRBV7-3 and TRBJ2-5; 10 positions agree with TRBD2. Germline loops: CDR1 SGHTA, CDR2 FQGTGA. The CDR3 spans 16 residues. The ends lost 5 bases at V and 5 bases at J; junction bases unmatched: 11. The CDR3 DNA is TGTGCCAGCAGCCCTAGTCGGACTAGCGGTACGGAGACCCAGTACTTC. Translation: CASSPSRTSGTETQYF.

As to this clonotype: A much larger clone is a single base away; this may be a read error. The chain has TRBV5-5 and TRBJ2-3, with D possibly TRBD2 on 6 matching bases. From germline, CDR1 is SGHKS and CDR2 YYEKEE (reference sequence). This CDR3 has 15 residues. The CDR3 DNA reads as TGTACCAGCAGCGCGGGACCTTTCGCCACAGATACGCAGTATTTT. It encodes CTSSAGPFATDTQYF. Combining the CDR3 with reference TRBV5-5 and TRBJ2-3 gives the whole variable domain DAGVTQSPTHLIKTRGQQVTLRCSPISGHKSVSWYQQVLGQGPQFIFQYYEKEERGRGNFPDRFSARQFPNYSSELNVNALLLGDSALYLCTSSAGPFATDTQYFGPGTRLTVL.